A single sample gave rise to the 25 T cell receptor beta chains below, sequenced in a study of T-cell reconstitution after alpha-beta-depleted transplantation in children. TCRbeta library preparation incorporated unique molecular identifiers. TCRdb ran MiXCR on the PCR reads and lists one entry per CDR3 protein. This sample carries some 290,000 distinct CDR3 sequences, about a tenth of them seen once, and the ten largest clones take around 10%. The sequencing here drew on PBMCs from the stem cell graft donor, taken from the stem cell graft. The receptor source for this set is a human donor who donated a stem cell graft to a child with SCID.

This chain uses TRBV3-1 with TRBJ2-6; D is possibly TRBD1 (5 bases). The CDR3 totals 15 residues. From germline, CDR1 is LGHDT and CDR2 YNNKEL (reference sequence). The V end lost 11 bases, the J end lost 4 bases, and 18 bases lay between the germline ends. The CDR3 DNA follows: TGTGCCTCAAATGATAGGGGCCTCGGGGCCAACGTCCTGACTTTC. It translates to CASNDRGLGANVLTF.

The CDR3: CASSLDSASTDTQYF. The CDR3 region has the DNA TGCGCCAGCAGCCTAGACAGCGCTAGCACAGATACGCAGTATTTT. The rearrangement joins TRBV5-1 to TRBJ2-3, with a possible D match to TRBD1 (5 bases). From germline, CDR1 is SGHRS and CDR2 YFSETQ. The germline V and J ends were trimmed by 4 bases and 0 bases, with 12 bases remaining between them. The length of the CDR3 is 15 residues.

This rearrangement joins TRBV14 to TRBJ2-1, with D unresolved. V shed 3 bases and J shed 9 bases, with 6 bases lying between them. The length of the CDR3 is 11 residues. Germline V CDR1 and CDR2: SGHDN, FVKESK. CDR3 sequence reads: CASSQSGEQFF. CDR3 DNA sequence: TGTGCCAGCAGCCAGAGTGGTGAGCAGTTCTTC.

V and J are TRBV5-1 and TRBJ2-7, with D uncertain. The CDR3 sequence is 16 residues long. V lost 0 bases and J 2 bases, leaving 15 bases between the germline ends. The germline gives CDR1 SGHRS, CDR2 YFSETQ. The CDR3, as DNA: TGCGCCAGCAGCTTGGGGGCAGCACAGAAACCCTACGAGCAGTACTTC. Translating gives CASSLGAAQKPYEQYF.

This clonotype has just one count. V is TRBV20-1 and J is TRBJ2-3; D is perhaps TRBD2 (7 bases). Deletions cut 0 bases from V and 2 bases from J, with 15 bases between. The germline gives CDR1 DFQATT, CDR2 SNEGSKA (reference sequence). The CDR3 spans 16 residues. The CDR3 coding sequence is TGCAGTGCTAGAGATGTCGGCGGGGGCTCCACAGATACGCAGTATTTT. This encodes CSARDVGGGSTDTQYF.

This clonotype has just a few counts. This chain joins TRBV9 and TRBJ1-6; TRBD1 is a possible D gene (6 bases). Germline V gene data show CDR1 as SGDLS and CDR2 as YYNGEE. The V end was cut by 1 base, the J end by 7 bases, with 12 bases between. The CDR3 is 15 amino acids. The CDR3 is CASSVLEGENSPLHF. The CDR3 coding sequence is TGTGCCAGCAGCGTACTTGAGGGGGAGAATTCACCCCTCCACTTT. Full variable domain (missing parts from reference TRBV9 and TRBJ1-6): DSGVTQTPKHLITATGQRVTLRCSPRSGDLSVYWYQQSLDQGLQFLIQYYNGEERAKGNILERFSAQQFPDLHSELNLSSLELGDSALYFCASSVLEGENSPLHFGNGTRLTVT.

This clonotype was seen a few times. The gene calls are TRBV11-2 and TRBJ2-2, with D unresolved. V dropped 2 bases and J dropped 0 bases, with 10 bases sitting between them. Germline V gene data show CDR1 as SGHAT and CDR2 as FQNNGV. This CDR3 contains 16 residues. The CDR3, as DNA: TGTGCCAGCAGCTTATTTCCAGAGACGAACACCGGGGAGCTGTTTTTT. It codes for CASSLFPETNTGELFF.

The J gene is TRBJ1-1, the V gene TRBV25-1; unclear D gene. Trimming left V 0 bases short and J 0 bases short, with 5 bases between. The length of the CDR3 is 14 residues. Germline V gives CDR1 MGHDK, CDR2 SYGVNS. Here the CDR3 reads CASSEYAVNTEAFF. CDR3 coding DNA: TGTGCCAGCAGTGAATACGCCGTGAACACTGAAGCTTTCTTT.

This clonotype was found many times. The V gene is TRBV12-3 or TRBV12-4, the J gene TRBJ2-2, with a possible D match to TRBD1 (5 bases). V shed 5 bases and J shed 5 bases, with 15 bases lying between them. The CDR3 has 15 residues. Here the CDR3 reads CASSPNAGRTGELFF. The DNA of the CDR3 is TGTGCCAGCAGTCCCAACGCAGGGCGTACCGGGGAGCTGTTTTTT.

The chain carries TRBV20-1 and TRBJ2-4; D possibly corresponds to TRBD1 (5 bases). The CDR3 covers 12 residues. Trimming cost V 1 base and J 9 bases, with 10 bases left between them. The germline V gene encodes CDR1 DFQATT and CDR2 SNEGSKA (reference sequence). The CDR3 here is CSARGGASIQYF. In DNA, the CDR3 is TGCAGTGCTAGAGGTGGGGCTAGCATTCAGTACTTC.

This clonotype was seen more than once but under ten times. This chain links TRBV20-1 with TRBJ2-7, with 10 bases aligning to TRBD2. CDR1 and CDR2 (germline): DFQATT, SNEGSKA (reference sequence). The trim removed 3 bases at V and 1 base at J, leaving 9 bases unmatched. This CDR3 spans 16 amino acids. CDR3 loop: CSARGIAGGPSYEQYF. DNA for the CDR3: TGCAGTGCTAGGGGGATAGCGGGGGGCCCTTCCTACGAGCAGTACTTC.

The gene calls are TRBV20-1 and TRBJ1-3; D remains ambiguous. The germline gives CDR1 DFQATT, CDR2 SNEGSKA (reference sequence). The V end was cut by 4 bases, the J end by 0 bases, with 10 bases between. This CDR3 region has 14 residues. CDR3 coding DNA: TGCAGTGCTACTACCCTTCTCTCTGGAAACACCATATATTTT. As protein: CSATTLLSGNTIYF.

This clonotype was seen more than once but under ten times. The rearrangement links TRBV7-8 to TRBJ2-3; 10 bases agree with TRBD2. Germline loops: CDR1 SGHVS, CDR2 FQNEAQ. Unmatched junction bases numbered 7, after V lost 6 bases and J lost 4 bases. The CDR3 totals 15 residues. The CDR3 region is CASSGSGGMPDTQYF. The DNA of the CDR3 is TGTGCCAGCAGTGGTAGCGGGGGGATGCCAGATACGCAGTATTTT.

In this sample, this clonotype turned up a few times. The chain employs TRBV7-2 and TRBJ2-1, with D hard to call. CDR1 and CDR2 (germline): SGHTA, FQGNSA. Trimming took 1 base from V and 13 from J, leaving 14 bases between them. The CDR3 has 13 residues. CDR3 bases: TGTGCCAGCAGCTTAGAGCTGCTGCGTCCACAGTTCTTC. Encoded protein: CASSLELLRPQFF.

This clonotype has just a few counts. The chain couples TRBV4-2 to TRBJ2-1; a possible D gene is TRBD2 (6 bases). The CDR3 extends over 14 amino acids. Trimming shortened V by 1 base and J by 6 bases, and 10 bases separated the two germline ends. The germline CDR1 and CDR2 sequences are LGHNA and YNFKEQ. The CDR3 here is CASSQGGDSNEQFF. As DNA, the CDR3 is TGTGCCAGCAGCCAAGGAGGGGACTCCAATGAGCAGTTCTTC.

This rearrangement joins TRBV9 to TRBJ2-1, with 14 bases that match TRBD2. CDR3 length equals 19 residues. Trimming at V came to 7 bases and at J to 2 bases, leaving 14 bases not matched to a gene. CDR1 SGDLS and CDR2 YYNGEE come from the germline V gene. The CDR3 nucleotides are TGTGCCAGCGGACTACCGGGACTAGCGGGGGTCGAGACCTACAATGAGCAGTTCTTC. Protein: CASGLPGLAGVETYNEQFF.

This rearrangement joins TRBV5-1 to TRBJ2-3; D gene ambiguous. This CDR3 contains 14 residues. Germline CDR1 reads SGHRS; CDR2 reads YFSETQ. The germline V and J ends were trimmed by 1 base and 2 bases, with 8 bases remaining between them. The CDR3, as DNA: TGCGCCAGCAGCTTGCTACCTAACACAGATACGCAGTATTTT. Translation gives CASSLLPNTDTQYF.

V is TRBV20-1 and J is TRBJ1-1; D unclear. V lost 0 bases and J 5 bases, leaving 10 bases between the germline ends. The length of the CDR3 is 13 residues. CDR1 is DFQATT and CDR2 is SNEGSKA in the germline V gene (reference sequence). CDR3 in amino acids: CSAREVYGTEAFF. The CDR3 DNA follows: TGCAGTGCTAGAGAGGTATATGGGACTGAAGCTTTCTTT.

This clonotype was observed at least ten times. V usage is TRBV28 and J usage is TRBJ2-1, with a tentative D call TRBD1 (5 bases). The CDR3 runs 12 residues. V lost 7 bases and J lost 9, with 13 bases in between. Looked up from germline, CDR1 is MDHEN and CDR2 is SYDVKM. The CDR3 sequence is CASILATGEQFF. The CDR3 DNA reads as TGTGCCAGCATTCTGGCCACAGGTGAGCAGTTCTTC.

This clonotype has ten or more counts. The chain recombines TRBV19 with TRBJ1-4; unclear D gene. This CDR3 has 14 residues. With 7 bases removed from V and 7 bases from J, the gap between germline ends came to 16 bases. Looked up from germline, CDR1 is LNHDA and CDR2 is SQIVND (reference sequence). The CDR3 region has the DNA TGTGCCAGTACCCTCTCCGGTATGGCTGAAAAACTGTTTTTT. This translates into CASTLSGMAEKLFF.

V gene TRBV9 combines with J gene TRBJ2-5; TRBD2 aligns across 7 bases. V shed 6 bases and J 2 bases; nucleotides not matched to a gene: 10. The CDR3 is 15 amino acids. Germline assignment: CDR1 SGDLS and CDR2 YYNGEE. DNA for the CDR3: TGTGCCAGCACCACTACGGGAGGTTATCAAGAGACCCAGTACTTC. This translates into CASTTTGGYQETQYF.

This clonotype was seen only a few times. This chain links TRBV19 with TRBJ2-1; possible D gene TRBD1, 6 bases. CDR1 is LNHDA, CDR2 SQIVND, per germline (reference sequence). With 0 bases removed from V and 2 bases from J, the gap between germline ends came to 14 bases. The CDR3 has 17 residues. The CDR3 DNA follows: TGTGCCAGTAGTATAGATCTTGGGGGCCCTACCTACAATGAGCAGTTCTTC. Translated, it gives CASSIDLGGPTYNEQFF.

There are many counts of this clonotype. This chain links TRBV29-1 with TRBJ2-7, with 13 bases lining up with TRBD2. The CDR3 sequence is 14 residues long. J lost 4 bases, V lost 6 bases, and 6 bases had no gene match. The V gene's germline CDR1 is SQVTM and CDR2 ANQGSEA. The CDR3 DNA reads TGCAGCGTCCAAGGGACTAGCGGGGTGTACGAGCAGTACTTC. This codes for CSVQGTSGVYEQYF.

CDR3 in DNA: TGTGCCAGCAGCCCAGCGGGCCCAGATACGCAGTATTTT. The encoded protein is CASSPAGPDTQYF. The genes are TRBV7-9 and TRBJ2-3; D is perhaps TRBD2 (6 bases). CDR1 is SEHNR, CDR2 FQNEAQ, per germline (reference sequence). This CDR3 comprises 13 residues. V was trimmed by 5 bases and J by 4 bases, leaving 10 bases between them.

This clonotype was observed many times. CDR3 bases: TGTGCCAGCAGTGAAAGGGGTGGGAGAGCCTACGAGCAGTACTTC. This encodes CASSERGGRAYEQYF. J is TRBJ2-7 and V is TRBV27, with D tentatively TRBD1 or TRBD2 (5 bases each). V was pared by 5 bases and J by 2 bases, with 16 bases between. The germline V gene encodes CDR1 MNHEY and CDR2 SMNVEV (reference sequence). The CDR3 has 15 amino acids.